Listed below are T cell receptor beta chains from one sample, sequenced in a study of T cells expressing NK-cell markers. Following a re-call of the 5' RACE reads, TCRdb has one entry per CDR3 protein and lacks DNA. The clone table shows 150,000 to 180,000 distinct CDR3 sequences, with the ten largest holding roughly a third. The sequencing input was blood T cells: a sorted CD56 or NKG2C T cell subset, CD4+ or CD8+ T cells, or bulk PBMC T cells (not recorded which). Receptors were obtained from a woman aged 45-59 years in good health. Both conserved end residues are part of each CDR3.

TRBV25-1	TRBJ2-2	CASSESGTATGELFF
TRBV4-1	TRBJ1-5	CASRPGGYSNQPQHF
TRBV19	TRBJ1-1	CASSYYSTEAFF
TRBV9	TRBJ2-1	CASSPRLAGRNEQFF
TRBV12-3/TRBV12-4	TRBJ2-3	CASSSSAQESSDTQYF
TRBV27	TRBJ2-1	CASSLPGRGEQFF
TRBV20-1	TRBJ2-5	CSARTGQTKETQYF
TRBV29-1	TRBJ2-4	CSVDTQGDIQYF
TRBV2	TRBJ1-2	CATSPGQNTAGYTF
TRBV27	TRBJ2-1	CASSPGGGGKNEQFF
TRBV29-1	TRBJ2-3	CSAEGWRDRAADTQYF
TRBV2	TRBJ2-3	CASKGTAFWADTQYF
TRBV29-1	TRBJ1-1	CSGGGAAEAFF
TRBV20-1	TRBJ2-1	CSARGGLADYNEQFF
TRBV30	TRBJ1-1	CAWDQGNTEAFF
TRBV20-1	TRBJ2-1	CSAELIIGQGTYNEQFF
TRBV5-1	TRBJ2-1	CASSLGTSLWDEQFF
TRBV12-3/TRBV12-4	TRBJ2-5	CASIPDLAGAETQYF
TRBV19	TRBJ1-1	CASSTDSDLLSTEAFF
TRBV6-5	TRBJ2-6	CASSELISGANVLTF
TRBV6-5	TRBJ2-6	CASSYSGANVLTF
TRBV27	TRBJ2-5	CASSPLGVAGIQETQYF
TRBV27	TRBJ1-5	CASSLYGSQGNQPQHF
TRBV6-6	TRBJ1-1	CASSYPAGAFF
TRBV7-6	TRBJ1-2	CASSLTGVGYTF
TRBV20-1	TRBJ1-1	CSARGPRDSLTEAFF
TRBV5-6	TRBJ2-2	CASSLLDEKNTGELFF
TRBV20-1	TRBJ1-4	CSARGGPSNEKLFF
TRBV15	TRBJ1-1	CATSRVGVGSEAFF
TRBV13	TRBJ2-7	CASLWTALPHYEQYF
TRBV7-3	TRBJ1-1	CASSPDAGTEAFF